The 28 T cell receptor beta chains below were found in one sample sequenced in a study of beta chain features in type 1 diabetes. Since all of the isolated RNA was reverse transcribed, expressed TCRB transcripts were what got sequenced. Produced via immunoSEQ multiplex PCR; TCRdb's table is partial and in-frame only. The data show 400,000 to 550,000 clones, about an eighth seen once. The specimen sequenced was naive CD4+ T cells from blood. The receptors come from a woman younger than 35 in good health.

The genes are TRBV6-7 and TRBJ2-7, with D uncertain. TRBV6-7 is placed among ORFs of uncertain function. The CDR3 spans 18 residues. The germline V and J ends were trimmed by 0 bases and 5 bases, with 23 bases remaining between them. CDR3 loop: CASSYSDLGGYQIDEQYV. For the CDR3, the DNA is TGTGCCAGCAGTTACTCGGATTTAGGTGGCTACCAAATCGACGAGCAGTACGTC.

The chain combines TRBV7-2 with TRBJ2-5; D may be TRBD2 (5 bases). V was pared by 2 bases and J by 5 bases, with 12 bases between. The CDR3 runs 14 residues. CDR1 is SGHTA, CDR2 FQGNSA, per germline. In nucleotides, the CDR3 is TGTGCCAGCAGCTTACTGCCCGGCGGGGAGACCCAGTACTTC. Translating gives CASSLLPGGETQYF.

In its sample, this clone was seen a few times. The chain employs TRBV6-6 and TRBJ2-1; D gene uncertain. Germline lookup yields CDR1 MNHNY and CDR2 SVGAGI (reference sequence). This CDR3 spans 12 amino acids. Trimming took 6 bases from V and 14 from J, leaving 17 bases between them. For the CDR3, the DNA is TGTGCCAGCAGCAGAACGACGGACGTGGAGTTCTTC. It translates to CASSRTTDVEFF.

CDR3 coding DNA: TGTGCCAGCAGCCCGTCGAATACAGCGGCCACAGATACGCAGTATTTT. Amino acid sequence: CASSPSNTAATDTQYF. The V and J genes are TRBV4-2 and TRBJ2-3; tentative D call: TRBD2 (5 bases). CDR1 and CDR2 (germline): LGHNA, YNFKEQ. Trimming took 4 bases from V and 2 from J, leaving 16 bases between them. The CDR3 is 16 amino acids.

V gene TRBV30 combines with J gene TRBJ2-7; D not certain. CDR3 size: 15 residues. The germline V gene encodes CDR1 GTSNPN and CDR2 SVGIG (reference sequence). The germline V and J ends were trimmed by 0 bases and 2 bases, with 14 bases remaining between them. CDR3 loop: CAWSVQTGGPYEQYF. The CDR3 DNA follows: TGTGCCTGGAGTGTACAGACGGGCGGTCCCTACGAGCAGTACTTC.

This clone was detected a few times. The rearrangement joins TRBV4-3 to TRBJ2-1; 7 nucleotides align to TRBD2. The CDR3 runs to 15 residues. V lost 0 bases and J lost 5; bases outside the gene matches: 4. Looked up from germline, CDR1 is LGHNA and CDR2 is YSLEER. CDR3 residues: CASSQEAGVNNEQFF. The CDR3 DNA sequence: TGCGCCAGCAGCCAAGAGGCGGGGGTGAACAATGAGCAGTTCTTC.

This clone showed up just a few times. The gene calls are TRBV30 and TRBJ2-5, with a weak D call TRBD1 (6 bases). Germline loops: CDR1 GTSNPN, CDR2 SVGIG (reference sequence). The CDR3 is 13 residues long. Between the trimmed V and J ends, which lost 1 base and 7 bases, there was a span of 13 bases. The CDR3 nucleotides read TGTGCCTGGAGTGCATACAGGGTAGGGACCCAGTACTTC. Its protein is CAWSAYRVGTQYF. The full variable domain, in which reference TRBV30 and TRBJ2-5 provide the parts outside the CDR3, is SQTIHQWPATLVQPVGSPLSLECTVEGTSNPNLYWYRQAAGRGLQLLFYSVGIGQISSEVPQNLSASRPQDRQFILSSKKLLLSDSGFYLCAWSAYRVGTQYFGPGTRLLVL.

The chain links TRBV7-6 to TRBJ2-3; 7 positions match TRBD2. The V gene's germline CDR1 is SGHVS and CDR2 FNYEAQ. With V trimmed by 0 bases and J by 3 bases, 3 bases remained unmatched. The CDR3 contains 15 residues. The chain's CDR3 is CASSLAPAGTDTQYF. In DNA, the CDR3 is TGTGCCAGCAGCTTAGCCCCAGCGGGGACAGATACGCAGTATTTT.

This chain connects TRBV28 to TRBJ2-7; a weak D match, TRBD2 (6 bases). CDR3 length equals 12 residues. Looked up from germline, CDR1 is MDHEN and CDR2 is SYDVKM. The V gene lost 6 bases and the J gene lost 5 bases, with 11 bases spanning the gap. The chain's CDR3 is CASRGGHHEQYV. CDR3 nucleotide sequence: TGTGCCAGCAGGGGAGGACACCACGAGCAGTACGTC.

This clone was seen more than once but under ten times. In DNA form, the CDR3 reads TGTGCCAGCAGCTTAGGAAGGCCCCTCCGCTCCTACAATGAGCAGTTCTTC. Protein product: CASSLGRPLRSYNEQFF. The chain has TRBV7-8 and TRBJ2-1; D not certain. In germline, CDR1 is SGHVS, CDR2 FQNEAQ. V lost 1 base, J lost 0 bases, and 13 bases lay in between. The CDR3 has 17 amino acids.

The chain has TRBV6-5 and TRBJ2-7, with no clear D. In germline, CDR1 is MNHEY, CDR2 SVGAGI. CDR3 size: 12 residues. V was shortened by 0 bases and J by 4 bases, with 4 bases between the two germline ends. CDR3 protein: CASSYSIYEQYV. CDR3 nucleotides: TGTGCCAGCAGTTACTCGATATACGAGCAGTACGTC.

This rearrangement joins TRBV5-1 to TRBJ1-2, with D unresolved. CDR1 and CDR2 from the germline V gene are SGHRS and YFSETQ. Trimming shortened V by 0 bases and J by 4 bases, and 10 bases separated the two germline ends. The CDR3 has 14 residues. CDR3 nucleotide sequence: TGCGCCAGCAGCTTGGGGACTGATAGCTATGGCTACACCTTC. Residues: CASSLGTDSYGYTF. The variable domain in full, with the rest retrieved from reference TRBV5-1 and TRBJ1-2, is KAGVTQTPRYLIKTRGQQVTLSCSPISGHRSVSWYQQTPGQGLQFLFEYFSETQRNKGNFPGRFSGRQFSNSRSEMNVSTLELGDSALYLCASSLGTDSYGYTFGSGTRLTVV.

The V gene is TRBV6-5, the J gene TRBJ1-1, with D hard to call. The CDR3 length is 14 residues. Trimming shortened V by 2 bases and J by 3 bases, and 10 bases separated the two germline ends. Germline V gene lookup returns CDR1 MNHEY and CDR2 SVGAGI. The CDR3 loop is CASSYTSKYTEAFF. In DNA form, the CDR3 reads TGTGCCAGCAGTTACACCTCAAAGTACACTGAAGCTTTCTTT.

The chain uses TRBV7-2 and TRBJ1-5; D unresolved. Germline values: CDR1 SGHTA, CDR2 FQGNSA. Trimming took 2 bases from V and 1 from J, leaving 12 bases between them. CDR3 length: 16 amino acids. This CDR3 reads CASSLWPVRSNQPQHF. CDR3 in DNA: TGTGCCAGCAGCTTATGGCCTGTCAGGAGCAATCAGCCCCAGCATTTT. The complete variable domain, with remaining parts taken from reference TRBV7-2 and TRBJ1-5, reads GAGVSQSPSNKVTEKGKDVELRCDPISGHTALYWYRQSLGQGLEFLIYFQGNSAPDKSGLPSDRFSAERTGGSVSTLTIQRTQQEDSAVYLCASSLWPVRSNQPQHFGDGTRLSIL.

This clone was seen repeatedly, ten times or more. The CDR3 loop is CASSKGTGAYEQYF. In nucleotides, the CDR3 is TGTGCCAGCAGCAAAGGGACAGGGGCCTACGAGCAGTACTTC. V usage is TRBV21-1 and J usage is TRBJ2-7; the DNA was not compared with TRBD1, the D call given in the table. TRBV21-1 is shown as a pseudogene. The CDR3 is 14 amino acids.

The rearrangement links TRBV29-1 to TRBJ2-1, with 8 bases that match TRBD2. Germline V gene sequence: CDR1 SQVTM, CDR2 ANQGSEA. This CDR3 contains 13 residues. J gave up 9 bases and V 6 bases, and 10 bases lay outside the gene matches. The CDR3 reads CSVEREMGTEQFF. CDR3 DNA sequence: TGCAGCGTAGAGCGGGAGATGGGGACTGAGCAGTTCTTC.

This clone was seen a handful of times. J is TRBJ1-6 and V is TRBV2; D is unclear. Trimming stripped 6 bases from V and 0 bases from J, with 9 bases between. The germline gives CDR1 SNHLY, CDR2 FYNNEI. CDR3 length: 15 amino acids. The CDR3: CASRTLSSYNSPLHF. The CDR3 region has the DNA TGTGCCAGCAGGACGCTGAGCTCCTATAATTCACCCCTCCACTTT.

This clone was observed a handful of times. The chain combines TRBV7-3 with TRBJ2-4, with D perhaps TRBD1 (6 bases). The CDR3 loop spans 14 amino acids. The V and J ends lost 0 bases and 8 bases respectively, with 11 bases between them. Germline assignment: CDR1 SGHTA and CDR2 FQGTGA. The CDR3 reads CASSLTSQGDIQYF. Here the CDR3 DNA reads TGTGCCAGCAGCTTAACGTCACAGGGTGACATTCAGTACTTC.

There are a few counts of this clone. The chain employs TRBV19 and TRBJ1-4, with D tentatively TRBD1 (5 bases). The CDR3 contains 14 residues. Germline values: CDR1 LNHDA, CDR2 SQIVND (reference sequence). V shed 4 bases and J shed 4 bases, with 10 bases lying between them. CDR3 sequence: CASSRTTDNEKLFF. The CDR3 bases are TGTGCCAGTAGTAGGACAACCGATAATGAAAAACTGTTTTTT.

V and J are TRBV10-2 and TRBJ1-5; 8 bases match TRBD1. This CDR3 spans 13 amino acids. The junction had 0 bases not matched to a gene; V was cut back by 4 bases and J by 4 bases. CDR1 is WSHSY and CDR2 is SAAADI in the germline V gene. As DNA, the CDR3 is TGCGCCAGCAGTGGGGACAGGAATCAGCCCCAGCATTTT. This encodes CASSGDRNQPQHF.

This sequence joins TRBV9 and TRBJ2-7; 9 bases line up with TRBD2. Germline-derived CDR1 and CDR2 are SGDLS and YYNGEE. V lost 0 bases and J lost 3; bases outside the gene matches: 4. CDR3 length: 15 residues. DNA for the CDR3: TGTGCCAGCAGCGTAGGACTAGCGGAAAACTACGAGCAGTACTTC. Residues: CASSVGLAENYEQYF.

The chain carries TRBV15 and TRBJ2-3; D remains unclear. Germline CDR1 reads LNHNV; CDR2 reads YYDKDF (reference sequence). Trimming pared 8 bases from V and 1 base from J, leaving 13 bases between. This CDR3 has 14 amino acids. CDR3 sequence: CATWQDWGTDTQYF. The DNA for the CDR3 is TGTGCCACCTGGCAAGATTGGGGCACAGATACGCAGTATTTT.

This clone was counted between two and nine times. The CDR3: CASSPREATEAFF. The CDR3 coding sequence is TGTGCCAGCTCACCGCGGGAGGCTACTGAAGCTTTCTTT. The J gene is TRBJ1-1, the V gene TRBV18; no clear D. The ends were cut back, 3 bases at V and 5 bases at J, with 10 bases in the middle. CDR3 size: 13 residues. Per germline, CDR1 KGHSH and CDR2 LQKENI.

This chain joins TRBV6-5 and TRBJ2-5, with D perhaps assigned TRBD1 or TRBD2 (6 bases each). V lost 5 bases to trimming and J lost 4 bases, with 14 bases between them. The CDR3 totals 14 residues. The germline gives CDR1 MNHEY, CDR2 SVGAGI. CDR3 in amino acids: CASSVAWGAETQYF. In DNA, the CDR3 is TGTGCCAGCAGTGTTGCTTGGGGGGCAGAGACCCAGTACTTC.

The chain employs TRBV14 and TRBJ1-2, with unresolved D. From germline, CDR1 is SGHDN and CDR2 FVKESK. Trimming pared 2 bases from V and 4 bases from J, leaving 11 bases between. The CDR3 covers 14 residues. CDR3 residues: CASSQTTRTYGYTF. CDR3 bases: TGTGCCAGCAGCCAAACGACGCGGACCTATGGCTACACCTTC.

On this clone: In the same sample, other DNA sequences code for this CDR3. The V and J genes are TRBV5-1 and TRBJ2-3; D is uncertain. CDR3 size: 13 residues. Germline V gene sequence: CDR1 SGHRS, CDR2 YFSETQ. Trimming removed 5 bases from V and 1 base from J, with 8 bases in between. In nucleotides, the CDR3 is TGCGCCAGCAGTCTGGACGGCACAGATACGCAGTATTTT. Translating it yields CASSLDGTDTQYF.

This clone was found a few times. The chain is built from TRBV30 and TRBJ2-1; D is perhaps TRBD2 (5 bases). Trimming cost V 2 bases and J 2 bases, with 10 bases left between them. Per germline, CDR1 GTSNPN and CDR2 SVGIG (reference sequence). The CDR3 has 14 residues. CDR3 bases: TGTGCCTGGAGTTCAGACTACGCCTACAATGAGCAGTTCTTC. It is translated as CAWSSDYAYNEQFF.

This clone was detected many times. The chain joins TRBV7-9 to TRBJ2-1; no clear D. The CDR3 is made up of 11 amino acids. V was cut by 11 bases and J by 7 bases, with 12 bases left in between. Looked up from germline, CDR1 is SEHNR and CDR2 is FQNEAQ (reference sequence). The CDR3 reads CAFPAQNEQFF. CDR3 sequence (DNA): TGTGCCTTCCCTGCCCAGAATGAGCAGTTCTTC.